The 8 T cell receptor beta chains given below trace back to one sample, sequenced in a study of response to subunit inactivated influenza vaccine. TCRdb re-called the RT-PCR reads with MiXCR, one entry per CDR3 protein. The data hold approximately 730,000 distinct CDR3 sequences, with roughly 13% observed a single time. Specimen: PBMCs from blood, collected 14 to 15 days before vaccination. Receptors were obtained from a man in his forties or fifties who received an inactivated influenza vaccine.

The chain joins TRBV15 to TRBJ2-2, with unresolved D. Germline CDR1 is LNHNV and CDR2 is YYDKDF (reference sequence). This CDR3 contains 14 residues. The germline V and J ends were trimmed by 8 bases and 1 base, with 11 bases remaining between them. The CDR3, as DNA: TGTGCCACCGAGACGGCAGGGAACACCGGGGAGCTGTTTTTT. Encoded protein: CATETAGNTGELFF.

This clonotype occurred many times. The chain joins TRBV6-2 or TRBV6-3 to TRBJ2-5; possible D gene TRBD2, 6 bases. This CDR3 region has 14 residues. Trimming left V 7 bases short and J 2 bases short, with 14 bases between. Germline values: CDR1 MNHEY, CDR2 SVGEGT. The CDR3 DNA follows: TGTGCCAGCATTTTCGGGGAGGATCAAGAGACCCAGTACTTC. Translating gives CASIFGEDQETQYF.

This sequence joins TRBV2 and TRBJ2-7; 7 nucleotides align to TRBD1. The CDR3 length is 14 residues. V trimming: 6 bases; J trimming: 3 bases; junction bases outside the gene matches: 8. CDR1 and CDR2 (germline): SNHLY, FYNNEI. The CDR3 spells CASRTGVWVYEQYF. CDR3 in DNA: TGTGCCAGCAGAACAGGGGTCTGGGTCTACGAGCAGTACTTC.

In this sample, this clonotype turned up a few times. The V gene is TRBV20-1, the J gene TRBJ2-3, with 12 nucleotides matching TRBD2. The CDR3 covers 16 residues. Losses at the gene ends were 0 bases for V and 10 bases for J; bases not matched to a gene: 11. Germline V CDR1 and CDR2: DFQATT, SNEGSKA (reference sequence). As DNA, the CDR3 is TGCAGTGCTAGAGAGGGACTAGCGGGCGTTTTAGGTGCGCAGTATTTT. It yields the protein CSAREGLAGVLGAQYF.

The genes are TRBV4-3 and TRBJ2-7; TRBD2 matches at 7 bases. There are 15 residues in the CDR3. V shed 0 bases and J 2 bases; nucleotides not matched to a gene: 4. Germline CDR1 is LGHNA and CDR2 is YSLEER. The DNA of the CDR3 is TGCGCCAGCAGCCAAGAGTGGGAGGGCCCCTACGAGCAGTACTTC. It codes for CASSQEWEGPYEQYF.

V usage is TRBV4-1 and J usage is TRBJ1-2; no reliable D call. CDR1 and CDR2 (germline): MGHRA, YSYEKL. The CDR3 spans 14 residues. The V end lost 0 bases, the J end lost 2 bases, and 7 bases lay between the germline ends. The DNA for the CDR3 is TGCGCCAGCAGCCAAGAGAGGCTCAACTATGGCTACACCTTC. Residues: CASSQERLNYGYTF.

This clonotype was seen just once. The chain uses TRBV7-9 and TRBJ2-2; D is undetermined. The CDR3 length is 14 residues. CDR1 SEHNR and CDR2 FQNEAQ come from the germline V gene (reference sequence). V lost 3 bases and J lost 6, with 11 bases in between. The CDR3 sequence is CASSFMVDSGELFF. CDR3 nucleotide sequence: TGTGCCAGCAGCTTCATGGTTGACTCCGGGGAGCTGTTTTTT.

V is TRBV7-2 and J is TRBJ2-7; perhaps TRBD1 as D (5 bases). The germline CDR1 and CDR2 sequences are SGHTA and FQGNSA. Trimming stripped 5 bases from V and 4 bases from J, with 12 bases between. The length of the CDR3 is 13 residues. CDR3: CASSVPGKYEQYF. CDR3 DNA: TGTGCCAGCAGCGTTCCAGGGAAATACGAGCAGTACTTC. Complete variable domain (other parts from reference TRBV7-2 and TRBJ2-7): GAGVSQSPSNKVTEKGKDVELRCDPISGHTALYWYRQSLGQGLEFLIYFQGNSAPDKSGLPSDRFSAERTGGSVSTLTIQRTQQEDSAVYLCASSVPGKYEQYFGPGTRLTVT.